This entry lists 20 T cell receptor beta chains sequenced from one sample in a study of T cell responses to AZD1222 COVID-19 vaccine. The assay was immunoSEQ multiplex PCR, and TCRdb's table has in-frame clones only and misses some. The sample contains 85,000 to 130,000 clones, roughly 87% of which appear only once. The sample here was peripheral blood, taken 28 days after the second AZD1222 dose. Every receptor here comes from an adult who received the AZD1222 COVID-19 vaccine.

This sequence joins TRBV7-2 and TRBJ1-2, with 8 bases identical to TRBD1. V lost 3 bases and J lost 5; bases outside the gene matches: 8. CDR1 is SGHTA, CDR2 FQGNSA, per germline. The CDR3 runs 15 residues. Here the CDR3 DNA reads TGTGCCAGCAGCTTGAATGGACAGGGTGGATATGGCTACACCTTC. As protein: CASSLNGQGGYGYTF.

This clone was counted ten times or more. V usage is TRBV14 and J usage is TRBJ1-4, with no clear D. V gave up 5 bases and J gave up 7 bases, with 5 bases separating them. Looked up from germline, CDR1 is SGHDN and CDR2 is FVKESK. This CDR3 comprises 11 residues. The CDR3 spells CASSEAEKLFF. The CDR3 coding sequence is TGTGCCAGCAGCGAAGCTGAAAAACTGTTTTTT.

The chain is built from TRBV9 and TRBJ1-2, with D maybe TRBD1 (5 bases). The length of the CDR3 is 13 residues. V was trimmed by 1 base and J by 3 bases, leaving 7 bases between them. CDR1 and CDR2 from the germline V gene are SGDLS and YYNGEE. In DNA form, the CDR3 reads TGTGCCAGCAGCGTACAGGGAGACTATGGCTACACCTTC. It encodes CASSVQGDYGYTF.

The chain links TRBV18 to TRBJ2-7; a weak D match, TRBD1 (5 bases). Trimming shortened V by 3 bases and J by 2 bases, and 11 bases separated the two germline ends. This CDR3 comprises 14 residues. Germline values: CDR1 KGHSH, CDR2 LQKENI. This CDR3 reads CASSPRTRPYEQYF. The CDR3 region has the DNA TGTGCCAGCTCACCCCGGACAAGACCCTACGAGCAGTACTTC.

This clone was detected a few times. The chain combines TRBV6-2 or TRBV6-3 with TRBJ2-7, with TRBD2 identical over 11 bases. V lost 0 bases, J lost 6 bases, and 4 bases stayed unmatched. The CDR3 sequence is 15 residues long. Germline CDR1 reads MNHEY; CDR2 reads SVGEGT. CDR3 in amino acids: CASSYSVLAGVEQYF. CDR3 DNA: TGTGCCAGCAGTTACTCGGTACTAGCGGGAGTCGAGCAGTACTTC.

This clone was counted a few times. The gene calls are TRBV2 and TRBJ1-5, with a possible D match to TRBD1 (5 bases). Germline V gives CDR1 SNHLY, CDR2 FYNNEI. With 4 bases removed from V and 3 bases from J, the gap between germline ends came to 13 bases. The CDR3 is 15 amino acids. CDR3 in amino acids: CASSGDRAVNQPQHF. Written as DNA, the CDR3 is TGTGCCAGCAGTGGGGACCGGGCGGTCAATCAGCCCCAGCATTTT.

This sequence joins TRBV15 and TRBJ2-1; 10 bases fit TRBD2. Trimming at V came to 4 bases and at J to 10 bases, leaving 4 bases not matched to a gene. CDR3 length: 13 residues. Germline V gene lookup returns CDR1 LNHNV and CDR2 YYDKDF (reference sequence). The CDR3: CATSTPLAGEQFF. The CDR3 DNA reads as TGTGCCACCAGCACCCCACTAGCGGGGGAGCAGTTCTTC.

The chain couples TRBV19 to TRBJ1-5; 7 nucleotides align to TRBD1. The V and J ends lost 6 bases and 2 bases, in that order; junction bases with no gene match: 7. From germline, CDR1 is LNHDA and CDR2 SQIVND (reference sequence). The CDR3 runs to 15 residues. The CDR3 bases are TGTGCCAGTAGGGACAGGCCGCGGGGCAATCAGCCCCAGCATTTT. Its protein is CASRDRPRGNQPQHF.

The V and J genes are TRBV2 and TRBJ2-1; D is tentatively TRBD1 or TRBD2 (5 bases each). The CDR3 sequence is 11 residues long. From germline, CDR1 is SNHLY and CDR2 FYNNEI. The V end was cut by 7 bases, the J end by 10 bases, with 11 bases between. DNA of the CDR3: TGTGCCAGCACCCGGGGCTGGGAGCAGTTCTTC. Amino acid sequence: CASTRGWEQFF.

The chain recombines TRBV4-2 with TRBJ1-5, with D unresolved. V was shortened by 4 bases and J by 7 bases, with 20 bases between the two germline ends. Per the germline V gene, CDR1 is LGHNA and CDR2 is YNFKEQ. The CDR3 is 16 residues long. The CDR3 DNA reads as TGTGCCAGCAGCCCGAGGATGATCGGGGAAGCACAGCCCCAGCATTTT. Residues: CASSPRMIGEAQPQHF.

The chain employs TRBV12-3 or TRBV12-4 and TRBJ1-1; 7 nucleotides agree with TRBD1. The CDR3 has 12 residues. V shed 5 bases, J shed 6 bases, and the junction held 3 bases outside the gene matches. CDR3 DNA sequence: TGTGCCAGCAGTCCGGGGACAGCTGAAGCTTTCTTT. Protein product: CASSPGTAEAFF.

The chain has TRBV7-2 and TRBJ1-5; D remains ambiguous. CDR1 SGHTA and CDR2 FQGNSA come from the germline V gene. Trimming shortened V by 2 bases and J by 3 bases, and 11 bases separated the two germline ends. This CDR3 is 15 amino acids long. CDR3 protein: CASSLQRGFNQPQHF. The CDR3 DNA reads TGTGCCAGCAGCTTACAACGAGGGTTCAATCAGCCCCAGCATTTT.

This sequence joins TRBV2 and TRBJ1-4, with D perhaps TRBD1 (5 bases). Trimming removed 2 bases at V and 4 bases at J, with 14 bases between. CDR3 length equals 16 residues. CDR1 is SNHLY and CDR2 is FYNNEI in the germline V gene. The CDR3 DNA is TGTGCCAGCAGTGAATTTAGTACAGGATATAATGAAAAACTGTTTTTT. It translates to CASSEFSTGYNEKLFF.

This clone was seen a handful of times. This chain's CDR3 is CAVNRAGYEQYF. CDR3 in DNA: TGTGCCGTTAACAGGGCGGGGTACGAGCAGTACTTC. V gene TRBV2 combines with J gene TRBJ2-7; D is tentatively TRBD1 or TRBD2 (6 bases each). Trimming took 11 bases from V and 4 from J, leaving 15 bases between them. The CDR3 extends over 12 amino acids. In germline, CDR1 is SNHLY, CDR2 FYNNEI.

The chain carries TRBV4-3 and TRBJ2-7, with D hard to call. The V and J ends lost 1 base and 4 bases respectively, with 14 bases between them. There are 15 residues in the CDR3. Germline V CDR1 and CDR2: LGHNA, YSLEER. CDR3 region: CASSQGPDAVYEQYF. CDR3 DNA sequence: TGCGCCAGCAGCCAAGGCCCGGACGCGGTGTACGAGCAGTACTTC.

The CDR3 here is CATSPRGATDTQYF. CDR3 nucleotide sequence: TGTGCCACCAGCCCTAGGGGGGCCACAGATACGCAGTATTTT. The chain links TRBV24-1 to TRBJ2-3; D is possibly TRBD1 or TRBD2 (6 bases each). The CDR3 spans 14 residues. Germline CDR1 KGHDR, CDR2 SFDVKD. The ends were cut back, 7 bases at V and 2 bases at J, with 12 bases in the middle.

The rearrangement joins TRBV4-1 to TRBJ2-1, with 11 bases identical to TRBD1. The V and J ends lost 1 base and 8 bases, in that order; junction bases with no gene match: 4. Germline values: CDR1 MGHRA, CDR2 YSYEKL. The length of the CDR3 is 15 residues. The CDR3 reads CASSQGTGGRYEQFF. The CDR3, as DNA: TGCGCCAGCAGCCAAGGGACAGGGGGCCGGTATGAGCAGTTCTTC.

The V and J genes are TRBV20-1 and TRBJ1-1; D uncertain. The V end lost 7 bases, the J end lost 4 bases, and 10 bases lay between the germline ends. From germline, CDR1 is DFQATT and CDR2 SNEGSKA (reference sequence). The CDR3 length is 11 residues. The CDR3 nucleotides read TGCAGTGTCCCGTGGGGCACTGAAGCTTTCTTT. Amino acids: CSVPWGTEAFF.

V gene TRBV5-8 combines with J gene TRBJ1-5; 7 nucleotides align to TRBD1. The CDR3 covers 16 residues. The V gene's germline CDR1 is SGHTS and CDR2 YDEGEE. The V segment lost 0 bases and the J segment 6 bases; nucleotides outside the gene matches: 9. In DNA, the CDR3 is TGTGCCAGCAGCTTGGGGGTGACAGGGCCTTTTCAGCCCCAGCATTTT. It yields the protein CASSLGVTGPFQPQHF.

This rearrangement joins TRBV19 to TRBJ2-7; maybe TRBD2 (5 bases). Germline CDR1 and CDR2: LNHDA and SQIVND (reference sequence). The CDR3 extends over 17 amino acids. V lost 0 bases and J 2 bases, leaving 17 bases between the germline ends. The CDR3, as DNA: TGTGCCAGTAGTATAGAGGTGGCGAGCGGTGTAGCCTACGAGCAGTACTTC. This gives the protein CASSIEVASGVAYEQYF.